Sequencing of this T cell receptor beta chain was carried out in a study of T cells in Graves' hyperthyroidism and ophthalmopathy. Study at large: Pretreatment peripheral blood was obtained at initial diagnosis. Study outcomes and limitations: The majority of expanded thyroid clonotypes above 0.001 also appeared in blood.

TCR beta CDR3 regions were amplified from RNA transcripts. TCR CDR3 underwent first-round RT-PCR with the HTBI primer set. MiXCR was run by TCRdb on the multiplex PCR reads, yielding one entry per CDR3 protein. The sample holds about 320,000 distinct CDR3 sequences, 16% seen once. Ten or more counts support this clonotype. The antigen remains undetermined. This CDR3 comprises 15 residues. J lost 2 bases, V lost 5 bases, and 4 bases had no gene match. The V gene's germline CDR1 is SGHTA and CDR2 FQGTGA. The study excluded patients with uncontrolled infection, other autoimmune disease, pregnancy or lactation. The PBMCs were sourced from fresh peripheral blood (approximately 9.6 ml).

The V call is TRBV7-3, the J call TRBJ2-7; 12 positions match TRBD2. This TCR was sampled from a man under 40 with Graves' hyperthyroidism. Sequencing was performed on blood. DNA for the CDR3: TGTGCCAGCAGCCTGACTAGCGGGAGCACCTACGAGCAGTACTTC. Its translation is CASSLTSGSTYEQYF.